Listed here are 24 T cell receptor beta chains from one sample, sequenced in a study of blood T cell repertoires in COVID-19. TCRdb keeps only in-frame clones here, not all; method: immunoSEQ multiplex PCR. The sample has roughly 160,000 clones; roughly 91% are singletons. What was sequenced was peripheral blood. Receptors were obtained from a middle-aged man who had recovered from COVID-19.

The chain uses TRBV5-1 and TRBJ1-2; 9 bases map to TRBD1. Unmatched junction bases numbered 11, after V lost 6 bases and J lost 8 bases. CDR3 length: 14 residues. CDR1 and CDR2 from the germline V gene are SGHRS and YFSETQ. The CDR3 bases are TGCGCCAGCACCGACGGACAGGGGCTACGGGGCTACACCTTC. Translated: CASTDGQGLRGYTF.

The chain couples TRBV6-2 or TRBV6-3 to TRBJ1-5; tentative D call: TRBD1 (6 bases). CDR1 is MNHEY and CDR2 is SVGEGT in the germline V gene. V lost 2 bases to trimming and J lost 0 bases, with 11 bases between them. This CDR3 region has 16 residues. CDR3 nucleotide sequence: TGTGCCAGCAGTTACCATGGACAGTATAGCAATCAGCCCCAGCATTTT. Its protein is CASSYHGQYSNQPQHF.

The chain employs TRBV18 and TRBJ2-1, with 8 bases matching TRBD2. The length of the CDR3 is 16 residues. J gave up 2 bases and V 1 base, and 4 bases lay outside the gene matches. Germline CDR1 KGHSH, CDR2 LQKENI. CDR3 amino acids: CASSPLAGGPYNEQFF. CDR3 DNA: TGTGCCAGCTCACCACTTGCGGGAGGACCCTACAATGAGCAGTTCTTC.

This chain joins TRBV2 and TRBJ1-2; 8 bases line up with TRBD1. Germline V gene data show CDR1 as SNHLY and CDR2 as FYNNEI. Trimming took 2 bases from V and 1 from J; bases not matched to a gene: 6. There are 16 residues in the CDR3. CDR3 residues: CASSETRQGINYGYTF. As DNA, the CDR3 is TGTGCCAGCAGTGAAACCCGACAGGGGATTAACTATGGCTACACCTTC.

CDR3 bases: TGTGCCAGCAGCCCTCAAGCGGGAGTGTCGACCGGGGAGCTGTTTTTT. Encoded protein: CASSPQAGVSTGELFF. This sequence joins TRBV7-3 and TRBJ2-2; 8 bases line up with TRBD2. The CDR3 extends over 16 amino acids. Germline CDR1 is SGHTA and CDR2 is FQGTGA. Germline trimming cut 5 bases from V and 5 bases from J; bases unmatched to any gene: 10.

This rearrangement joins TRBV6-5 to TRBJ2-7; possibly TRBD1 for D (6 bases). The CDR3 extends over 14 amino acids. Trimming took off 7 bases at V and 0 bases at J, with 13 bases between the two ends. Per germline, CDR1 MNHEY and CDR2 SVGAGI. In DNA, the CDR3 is TGTGCCAGCATCGGACAGTTTTCCTCCTACGAGCAGTACTTC. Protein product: CASIGQFSSYEQYF.

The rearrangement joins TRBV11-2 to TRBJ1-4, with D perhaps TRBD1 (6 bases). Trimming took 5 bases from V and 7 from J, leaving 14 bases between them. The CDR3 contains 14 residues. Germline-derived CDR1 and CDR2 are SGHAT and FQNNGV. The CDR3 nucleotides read TGTGCCAGCAGCCTCGGCAGGGGTGGTGAAAAACTGTTTTTT. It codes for CASSLGRGGEKLFF.

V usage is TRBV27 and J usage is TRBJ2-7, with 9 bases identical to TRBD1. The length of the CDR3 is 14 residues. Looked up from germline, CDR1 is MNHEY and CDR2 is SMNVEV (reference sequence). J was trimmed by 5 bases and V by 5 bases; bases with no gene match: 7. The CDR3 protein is CASSPGTGRNEQYF. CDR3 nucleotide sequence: TGTGCCAGCAGTCCTGGGACAGGGAGGAACGAGCAGTACTTC.

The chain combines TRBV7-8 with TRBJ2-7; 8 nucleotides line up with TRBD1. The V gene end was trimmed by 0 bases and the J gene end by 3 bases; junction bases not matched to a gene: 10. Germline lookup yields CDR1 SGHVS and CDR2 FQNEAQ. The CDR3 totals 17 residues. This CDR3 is CASSLALSSGGFYEQYF. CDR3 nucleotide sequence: TGTGCCAGCAGCTTAGCGCTCTCGTCAGGGGGCTTCTACGAGCAGTACTTC.

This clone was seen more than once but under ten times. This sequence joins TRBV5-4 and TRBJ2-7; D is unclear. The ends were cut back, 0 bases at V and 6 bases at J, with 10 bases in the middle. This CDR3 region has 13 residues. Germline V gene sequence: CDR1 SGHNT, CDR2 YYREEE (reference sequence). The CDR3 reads CASSLAISGEQYF. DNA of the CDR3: TGTGCCAGCAGCTTGGCTATTAGTGGCGAGCAGTACTTC.

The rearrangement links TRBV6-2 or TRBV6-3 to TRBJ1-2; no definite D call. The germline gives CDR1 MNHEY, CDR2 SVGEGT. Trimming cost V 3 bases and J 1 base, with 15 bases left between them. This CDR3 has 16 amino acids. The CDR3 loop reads CASSYGQANHNYGYTF. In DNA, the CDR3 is TGTGCCAGCAGTTATGGGCAGGCGAACCATAACTATGGCTACACCTTC.

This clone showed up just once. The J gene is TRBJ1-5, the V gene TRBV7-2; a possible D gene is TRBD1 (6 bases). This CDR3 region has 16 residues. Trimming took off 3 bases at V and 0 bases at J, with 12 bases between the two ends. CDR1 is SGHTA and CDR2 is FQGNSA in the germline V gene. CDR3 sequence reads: CASSFKGGGSNQPQHF. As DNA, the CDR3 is TGTGCCAGCAGCTTCAAGGGGGGGGGTAGCAATCAGCCCCAGCATTTT. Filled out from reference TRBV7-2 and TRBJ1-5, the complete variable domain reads GAGVSQSPSNKVTEKGKDVELRCDPISGHTALYWYRQSLGQGLEFLIYFQGNSAPDKSGLPSDRFSAERTGGSVSTLTIQRTQQEDSAVYLCASSFKGGGSNQPQHFGDGTRLSIL.

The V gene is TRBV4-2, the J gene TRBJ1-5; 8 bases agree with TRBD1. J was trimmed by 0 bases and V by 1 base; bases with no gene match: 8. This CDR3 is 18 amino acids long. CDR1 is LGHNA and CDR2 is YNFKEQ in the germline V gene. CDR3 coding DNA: TGTGCCAGCAGCCAAGGGGGGGACAGGTTCAATAGCAATCAGCCCCAGCATTTT. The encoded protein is CASSQGGDRFNSNQPQHF.

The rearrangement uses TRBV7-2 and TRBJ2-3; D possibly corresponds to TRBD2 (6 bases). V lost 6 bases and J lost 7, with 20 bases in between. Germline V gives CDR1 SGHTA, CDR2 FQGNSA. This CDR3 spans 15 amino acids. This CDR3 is CASRWRGYAINTQYF. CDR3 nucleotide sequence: TGTGCCAGCAGGTGGCGGGGCTATGCTATAAATACGCAGTATTTT. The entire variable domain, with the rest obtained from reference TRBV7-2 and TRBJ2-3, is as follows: GAGVSQSPSNKVTEKGKDVELRCDPISGHTALYWYRQSLGQGLEFLIYFQGNSAPDKSGLPSDRFSAERTGGSVSTLTIQRTQQEDSAVYLCASRWRGYAINTQYFGPGTRLTVL.

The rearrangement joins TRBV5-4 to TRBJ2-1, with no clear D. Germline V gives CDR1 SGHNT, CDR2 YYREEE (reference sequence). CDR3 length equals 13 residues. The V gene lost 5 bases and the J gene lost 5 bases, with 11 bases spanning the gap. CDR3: CASRADSHNEQFF. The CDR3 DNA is TGTGCCAGCAGGGCGGATTCCCACAATGAGCAGTTCTTC. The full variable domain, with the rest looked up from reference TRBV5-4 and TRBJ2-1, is ETGVTQSPTHLIKTRGQQVTLRCSSQSGHNTVSWYQQALGQGPQFIFQYYREEENGRGNFPPRFSGLQFPNYSSELNVNALELDDSALYLCASRADSHNEQFFGPGTRLTVL.

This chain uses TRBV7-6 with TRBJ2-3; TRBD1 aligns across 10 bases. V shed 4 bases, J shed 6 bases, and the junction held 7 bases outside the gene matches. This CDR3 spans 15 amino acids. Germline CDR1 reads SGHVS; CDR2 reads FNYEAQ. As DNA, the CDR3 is TGTGCCAGCAGCTCTGGGGGGACAGGGGCGGATACGCAGTATTTT. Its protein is CASSSGGTGADTQYF.

CDR3 residues: CATRSSRSGELFF. The CDR3 DNA reads as TGTGCCACCAGAAGTAGTCGGAGCGGGGAGCTGTTTTTT. The chain joins TRBV2 to TRBJ2-2; D gene unclear. Germline V gene data show CDR1 as SNHLY and CDR2 as FYNNEI. V was trimmed by 10 bases and J by 7 bases, leaving 16 bases between them. The CDR3 extends over 13 amino acids. Combining the CDR3 with reference TRBV2 and TRBJ2-2 gives the whole variable domain EPEVTQTPSHQVTQMGQEVILRCVPISNHLYFYWYRQILGQKVEFLVSFYNNEISEKSEIFDDQFSVERPDGSNFTLKIRSTKLEDSAMYFCATRSSRSGELFFGEGSRLTVL.

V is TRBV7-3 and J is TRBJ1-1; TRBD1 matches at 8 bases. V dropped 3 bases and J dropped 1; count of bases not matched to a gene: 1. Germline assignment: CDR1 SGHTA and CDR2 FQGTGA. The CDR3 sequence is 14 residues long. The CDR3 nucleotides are TGTGCCAGCAGCTTGGGACAGGCGAACACTGAAGCTTTCTTT. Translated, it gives CASSLGQANTEAFF.

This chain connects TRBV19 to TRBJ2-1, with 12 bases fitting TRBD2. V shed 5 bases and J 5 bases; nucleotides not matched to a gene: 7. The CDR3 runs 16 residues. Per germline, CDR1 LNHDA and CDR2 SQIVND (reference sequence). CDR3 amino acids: CASSLLGTSGHNEQFF. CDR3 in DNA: TGTGCCAGTAGTCTGCTCGGGACTAGCGGGCACAATGAGCAGTTCTTC.

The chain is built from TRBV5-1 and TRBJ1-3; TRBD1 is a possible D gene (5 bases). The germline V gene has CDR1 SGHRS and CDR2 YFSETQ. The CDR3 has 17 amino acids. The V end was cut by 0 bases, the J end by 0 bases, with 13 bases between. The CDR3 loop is CASSLGRQSISGNTIYF. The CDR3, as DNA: TGCGCCAGCAGCTTGGGCCGACAGTCTATCTCTGGAAACACCATATATTTT.

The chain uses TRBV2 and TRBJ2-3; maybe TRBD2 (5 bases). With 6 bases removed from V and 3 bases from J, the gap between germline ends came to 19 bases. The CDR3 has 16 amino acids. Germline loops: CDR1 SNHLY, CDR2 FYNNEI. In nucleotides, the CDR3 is TGTGCCAGCAGGGCTGTGTTGGGAGTTTCTACAGATACGCAGTATTTT. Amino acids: CASRAVLGVSTDTQYF.

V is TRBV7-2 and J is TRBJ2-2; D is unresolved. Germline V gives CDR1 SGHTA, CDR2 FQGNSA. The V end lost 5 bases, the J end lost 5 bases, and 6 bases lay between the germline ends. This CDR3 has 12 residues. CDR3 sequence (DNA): TGTGCCAGCAGCCATCGGACCGGGGAGCTGTTTTTT. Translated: CASSHRTGELFF.

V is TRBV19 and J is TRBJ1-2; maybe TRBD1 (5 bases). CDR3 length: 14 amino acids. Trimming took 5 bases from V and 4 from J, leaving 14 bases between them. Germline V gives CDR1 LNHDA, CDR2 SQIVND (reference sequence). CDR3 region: CASSDRQGGYGYTF. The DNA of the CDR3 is TGTGCCAGTAGTGATCGGCAGGGCGGCTATGGCTACACCTTC.

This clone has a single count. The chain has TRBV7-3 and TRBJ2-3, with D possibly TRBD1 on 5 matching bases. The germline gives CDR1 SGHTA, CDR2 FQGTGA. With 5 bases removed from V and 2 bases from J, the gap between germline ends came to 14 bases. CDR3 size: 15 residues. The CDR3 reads CASSLRLGATDTQYF. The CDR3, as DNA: TGTGCCAGCAGCCTCCGATTAGGGGCCACAGATACGCAGTATTTT.